Following are 3 T cell receptor beta chains from one sample sequenced in a study of T cells in Graves' hyperthyroidism and ophthalmopathy. Amplified TCR beta CDR3 regions derived from RNA transcripts. First-round RT-PCR targeting the TCR CDR3 was performed with the HTBI primer set. TCRdb re-called the multiplex PCR reads through MiXCR, storing one row per CDR3 protein. The repertoire holds a few hundred thousand distinct CDR3 sequences, with 14% as singletons. Sequenced sample: blood. These TCRs come from a woman aged 25 to 39 with Graves' hyperthyroidism that later progressed to Graves' ophthalmopathy.

This clonotype was counted many times. The V and J genes are TRBV27 and TRBJ1-2; 7 nucleotides agree with TRBD1. Germline V gene data show CDR1 as MNHEY and CDR2 as SMNVEV (reference sequence). V was pared by 1 base and J by 0 bases, with 8 bases of the junction left unmatched. The CDR3 totals 17 residues. The CDR3 sequence is CASSLYGGQDPNYGYTF. The DNA of the CDR3 is TGTGCCAGCAGTTTATACGGAGGACAGGATCCTAACTATGGCTACACCTTC.

Remarks on this clonotype: A much larger clonotype is one base distant, so this may be a read error. The rearrangement uses TRBV5-1 and TRBJ2-3; weak D call: TRBD2 (5 bases). Per germline, CDR1 SGHRS and CDR2 YFSETQ. This CDR3 spans 13 amino acids. V gave up 9 bases and J gave up 1 base, with 12 bases separating them. The chain's CDR3 is CATGLGGTDTQYF. In DNA, the CDR3 is TGCGCCACAGGACTTGGGGGCACAGATACGCAGTATTTT.

This clonotype was seen a handful of times. A much larger clone is a single base away; this may be a read error. The J gene is TRBJ2-3, the V gene TRBV2; D is possibly TRBD1 (5 bases). CDR3 length: 15 residues. The germline V gene has CDR1 SNHLY and CDR2 FYNNEI. Deletions cut 6 bases from V and 4 bases from J, with 17 bases between. CDR3 DNA sequence: TGTGCCAGCAGAAAGGACACGTTGAGCGCAGATACGCAGTATTTT. It is translated as CASRKDTLSADTQYF.